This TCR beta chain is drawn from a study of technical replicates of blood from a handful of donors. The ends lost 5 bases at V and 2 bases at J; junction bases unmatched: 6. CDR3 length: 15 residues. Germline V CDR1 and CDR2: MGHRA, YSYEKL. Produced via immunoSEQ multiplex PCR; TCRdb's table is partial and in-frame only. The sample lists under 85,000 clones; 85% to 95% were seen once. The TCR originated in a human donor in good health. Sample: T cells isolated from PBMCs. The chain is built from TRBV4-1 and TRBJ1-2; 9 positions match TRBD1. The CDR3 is CASSWTGTGNYGYTF. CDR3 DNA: TGCGCCAGCAGCTGGACCGGGACAGGGAACTATGGCTACACCTTC.